This TCR beta chain was obtained from a study of CD8+CD57+ T cells in acquired aplastic anemia. Germline V lookup: CDR1 LNHNV, CDR2 YYDKDF (reference sequence). This CDR3 has 15 residues. The junction had 6 bases not matched to a gene; V was cut back by 1 base and J by 6 bases. Profiles of TCR beta VDJ and CDR3 were generated from a genomic DNA template. TCRdb recomputed calls from the reads with MiXCR, one row per CDR3 protein. The sample has hundreds of thousands of distinct CDR3 sequences, around a third seen once. In patients chosen for sequencing, flow cytometry had shown CD8+CD57+ cell expansion. Every one of the patients had aplastic anemia (severe, acquired).

The clonotype comes from a human donor with aplastic anemia. The source material was sorted CD4+, CD8+, or CD8+CD57+ T cells (not recorded which) from PBMCs. This sequence joins TRBV15 and TRBJ2-1; 7 nucleotides align to TRBD1. CDR3 in DNA: TGTGCCACCAGCAGAGGACAGGGTCTGGGCAATGAGCAGTTCTTC. As protein: CATSRGQGLGNEQFF.